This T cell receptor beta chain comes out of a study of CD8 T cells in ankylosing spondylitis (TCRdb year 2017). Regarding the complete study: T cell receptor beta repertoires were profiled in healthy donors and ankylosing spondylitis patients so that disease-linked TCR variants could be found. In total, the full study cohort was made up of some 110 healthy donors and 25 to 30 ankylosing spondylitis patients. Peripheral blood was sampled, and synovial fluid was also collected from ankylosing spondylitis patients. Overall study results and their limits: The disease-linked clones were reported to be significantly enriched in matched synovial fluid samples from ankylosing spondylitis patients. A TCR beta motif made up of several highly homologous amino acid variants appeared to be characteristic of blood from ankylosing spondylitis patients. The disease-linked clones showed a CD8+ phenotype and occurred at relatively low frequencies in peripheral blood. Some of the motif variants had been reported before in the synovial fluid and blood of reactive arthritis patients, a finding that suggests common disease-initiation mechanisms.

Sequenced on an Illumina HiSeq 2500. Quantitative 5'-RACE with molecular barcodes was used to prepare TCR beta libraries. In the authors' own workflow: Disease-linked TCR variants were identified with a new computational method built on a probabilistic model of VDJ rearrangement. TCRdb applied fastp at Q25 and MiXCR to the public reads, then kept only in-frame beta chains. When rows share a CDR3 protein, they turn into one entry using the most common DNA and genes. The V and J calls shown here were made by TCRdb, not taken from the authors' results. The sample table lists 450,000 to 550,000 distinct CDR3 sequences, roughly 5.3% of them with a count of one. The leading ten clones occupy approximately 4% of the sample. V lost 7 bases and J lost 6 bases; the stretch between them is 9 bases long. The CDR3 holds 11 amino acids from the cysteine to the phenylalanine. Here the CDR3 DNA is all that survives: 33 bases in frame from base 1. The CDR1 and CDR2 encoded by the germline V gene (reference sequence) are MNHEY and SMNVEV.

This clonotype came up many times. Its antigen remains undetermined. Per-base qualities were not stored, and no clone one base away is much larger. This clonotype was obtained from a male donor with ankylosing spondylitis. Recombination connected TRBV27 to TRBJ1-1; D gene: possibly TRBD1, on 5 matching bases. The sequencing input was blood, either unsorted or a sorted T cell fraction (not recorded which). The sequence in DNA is TGTGCCAGCACCCGAGGGGCTGAAGCTTTCTTT. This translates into CASTRGAEAFF.